Following are 18 T cell receptor beta chains from one sample sequenced in a study of T cell repertoires in cytomegalovirus infection. Their antigen targets remain unknown. MiXCR, applied by TCRdb to the reads, yields one record per CDR3 protein. Seen here are about 310,000 distinct CDR3 sequences, approximately 25% observed once, and the top ten hold about an eighth. The specimen was cultured PBMCs, collected from culture after CMV antigen stimulation. Source of these receptors: a human donor in good health (CMV status not recorded). Some clones in this sample may be carry-over from other donors' samples.

The chain links TRBV10-3 to TRBJ2-6, with 11 bases matching TRBD1. Trimming removed 4 bases from V and 4 bases from J; junction bases left unmatched: 9. CDR1 ENHRY and CDR2 SYGVKD come from the germline V gene. This CDR3 region has 18 residues. The CDR3 reads CAISGTGGDSPGANVLTF. In nucleotides, the CDR3 is TGTGCCATCAGTGGGACAGGGGGCGATTCTCCGGGGGCCAACGTCCTGACTTTC.

J is TRBJ1-5 and V is TRBV19; D gene ambiguous. The CDR3 consists of 14 residues. The V end was cut by 2 bases, the J end by 10 bases, with 15 bases between. Germline V gene sequence: CDR1 LNHDA, CDR2 SQIVND (reference sequence). For the CDR3, the DNA is TGTGCCAGTAGTATACGTCAGCCATTAGCACCCCAGCATTTT. Its translation is CASSIRQPLAPQHF.

The chain joins TRBV7-6 to TRBJ2-1; 7 bases are a match to TRBD2. Germline V gene data show CDR1 as SGHVS and CDR2 as FNYEAQ. The CDR3 length is 19 residues. V lost 2 bases and J lost 2; bases outside the gene matches: 15. The CDR3 sequence: CASSLSAGVSSKPYNEQFF. CDR3 bases: TGTGCCAGCAGCTTATCGGCGGGAGTCTCTTCCAAACCCTACAATGAGCAGTTCTTC.

This chain joins TRBV19 and TRBJ1-5; tentatively, D is TRBD1 (5 bases). V was pared by 1 base and J by 2 bases, with 12 bases between. The length of the CDR3 is 16 residues. Germline V gene data show CDR1 as LNHDA and CDR2 as SQIVND (reference sequence). DNA of the CDR3: TGTGCCAGTAGTATAGGGGGGGGAGCCGGCAATCAGCCCCAGCATTTT. This encodes CASSIGGGAGNQPQHF. The full variable domain, its missing parts supplied by reference TRBV19 and TRBJ1-5, is DGGITQSPKYLFRKEGQNVTLSCEQNLNHDAMYWYRQDPGQGLRLIYYSQIVNDFQKGDIAEGYSVSREKKESFPLTVTSAQKNPTAFYLCASSIGGGAGNQPQHFGDGTRLSIL.

The chain combines TRBV15 with TRBJ2-1; D is unclear. V was clipped by 1 base and J by 6 bases, with 10 bases between them. Germline CDR1 is LNHNV and CDR2 is YYDKDF (reference sequence). The CDR3 loop spans 14 amino acids. The CDR3 is CATSRGPTGNEQFF. The CDR3 coding sequence is TGTGCCACCAGCAGAGGACCCACGGGCAATGAGCAGTTCTTC.

This clonotype was picked up a small number of times. The V call is TRBV9, the J call TRBJ1-6, with a tentative D call TRBD1 (5 bases). V was clipped by 0 bases and J by 9 bases, with 13 bases between them. CDR1 is SGDLS and CDR2 is YYNGEE in the germline V gene. The CDR3 is made up of 15 amino acids. CDR3 amino acids: CASSVGGTNGSPLHF. The CDR3 DNA follows: TGTGCCAGCAGCGTAGGGGGGACTAACGGTTCACCCCTCCACTTT.

V gene TRBV20-1 combines with J gene TRBJ2-3, with 9 nucleotides matching TRBD2. With V trimmed by 6 bases and J by 4 bases, 8 bases remained unmatched. The CDR3 contains 14 residues. CDR1 is DFQATT, CDR2 SNEGSKA, per germline (reference sequence). CDR3 sequence: CSAAGTSRPDTQYF. In DNA form, the CDR3 reads TGCAGTGCCGCCGGGACTAGCCGTCCAGATACGCAGTATTTT.

The chain recombines TRBV12-3 or TRBV12-4 with TRBJ2-2; TRBD1 aligns across 8 bases. Trimming removed 4 bases from V and 5 bases from J; junction bases left unmatched: 9. The length of the CDR3 is 16 residues. The DNA for the CDR3 is TGTGCCAGCAGTTACTGGACAGGGTCCGGGACCGGGGAGCTGTTTTTT. It specifies CASSYWTGSGTGELFF.

This chain connects TRBV23-1 to TRBJ2-5; D perhaps matches TRBD2 (6 bases). TRBV23-1 falls under the ORF class, with uncertain function. The CDR3 loop spans 12 amino acids. The V gene lost 7 bases and the J gene lost 5 bases, with 11 bases spanning the gap. DNA for the CDR3: TGCGCCAGCAACGGGGGTGAGGAGACCCAGTACTTC. Translation gives CASNGGEETQYF.

This clonotype was picked up a small number of times. The chain carries TRBV7-2 and TRBJ1-1; tentative D call: TRBD1 (6 bases). Germline-derived CDR1 and CDR2 are SGHTA and FQGNSA. The CDR3 is made up of 14 amino acids. Trimming stripped 8 bases from V and 2 bases from J, with 15 bases between. The chain's CDR3 is CASFKGGINTEAFF. The CDR3 DNA sequence: TGTGCCAGCTTCAAAGGGGGGATAAACACTGAAGCTTTCTTT.

This clonotype has a count of ten or more. The chain uses TRBV7-2 and TRBJ2-1; tentatively, D is TRBD1 (6 bases). Germline assignment: CDR1 SGHTA and CDR2 FQGNSA. The V end was cut by 8 bases, the J end by 2 bases, with 10 bases between. The CDR3 contains 13 residues. CDR3 region: CASGAGAYNEQFF. The DNA for the CDR3 is TGTGCCAGCGGGGCAGGGGCCTACAATGAGCAGTTCTTC.

In its sample, this clonotype was seen a few times. The chain employs TRBV7-2 and TRBJ1-2; D remains ambiguous. Germline assignment: CDR1 SGHTA and CDR2 FQGNSA. The CDR3 spans 10 residues. DNA of the CDR3: TGTGTGGTACTTTCTCGTGGCTACACCTTC. This gives the protein CVVLSRGYTF.

The chain recombines TRBV20-1 with TRBJ1-4; no reliable D call. Germline CDR1 is DFQATT and CDR2 is SNEGSKA (reference sequence). The CDR3 runs 12 residues. Trimming cost V 4 bases and J 5 bases, with 8 bases left between them. CDR3 DNA sequence: TGCAGTGCTAACGACGGGAATGAAAAACTGTTTTTT. Its protein product is CSANDGNEKLFF.

This clonotype showed up many times. The chain links TRBV7-2 to TRBJ2-6, with unresolved D. V shed 6 bases and J shed 4 bases, with 13 bases lying between them. Germline V lookup: CDR1 SGHTA, CDR2 FQGNSA. The CDR3 covers 15 residues. CDR3 in amino acids: CASSPRLRGANVLTF. For the CDR3, the DNA is TGTGCCAGCAGTCCGCGGCTTAGGGGGGCCAACGTCCTGACTTTC. The full variable domain, its missing parts supplied by reference TRBV7-2 and TRBJ2-6, is GAGVSQSPSNKVTEKGKDVELRCDPISGHTALYWYRQSLGQGLEFLIYFQGNSAPDKSGLPSDRFSAERTGGSVSTLTIQRTQQEDSAVYLCASSPRLRGANVLTFGAGSRLTVL.

The rearrangement joins TRBV6-2 or TRBV6-3 to TRBJ2-7; weak D call: TRBD2 (6 bases). The CDR3 is made up of 12 amino acids. Germline-derived CDR1 and CDR2 are MNHEY and SVGEGT. V lost 6 bases to trimming and J lost 0 bases, with 6 bases between them. This CDR3 is CASSGSSYEQYV. CDR3 nucleotide sequence: TGTGCCAGCAGCGGGAGCTCCTACGAGCAGTACGTC.

The rearrangement uses TRBV5-5 and TRBJ2-7; D gene ambiguous. Trimming removed 7 bases at V and 3 bases at J, with 23 bases between. CDR1 SGHKS and CDR2 YYEKEE come from the germline V gene (reference sequence). The CDR3 covers 16 residues. CDR3 region: CASAHSPRTRSYEQYV. In nucleotides, the CDR3 is TGTGCCAGCGCTCACTCCCCACGGACGCGGAGCTACGAGCAGTACGTC.

This clonotype was counted once. The genes are TRBV28 and TRBJ1-1, with D perhaps matching TRBD1 (5 bases). The V end lost 7 bases, the J end lost 5 bases, and 8 bases lay between the germline ends. Germline CDR1 reads MDHEN; CDR2 reads SYDVKM. CDR3 length: 11 amino acids. The CDR3, as DNA: TGTGCCAGCAAGCAGGGAACTGAAGCTTTCTTT. It encodes CASKQGTEAFF.

V and J are TRBV15 and TRBJ2-7; 12 bases match TRBD2. The germline CDR1 and CDR2 sequences are LNHNV and YYDKDF (reference sequence). CDR3 length: 14 amino acids. V lost 6 bases to trimming and J lost 5 bases; unmatched junction nucleotides: 5. This CDR3 reads CATSPSGRAHEQYF. The CDR3 DNA is TGTGCCACCAGTCCTAGCGGGAGGGCCCACGAGCAGTACTTC.